This TCR beta chain was sequenced during a study of T cell responses to AZD1222 COVID-19 vaccine (dated by TCRdb to 2020 to 2023). In terms of the full investigation: AZD1222 recipients given second doses at about 4 weeks or at about 12 weeks were pooled, since spike-specific TCR depth and breadth were not found to differ between the two schedules. Trial participants were enrolled into age subgroups of 18-55, 56-69 and 70-plus years, which contained about 150, 27 and 61 TCR-sequenced participants, respectively. TCR sequencing was performed for 230 to 250 trial participants, of whom about 200 were given two doses of AZD1222 and around 25 were given two doses of MenACWY control vaccine. Findings and caveats that apply to the study as a whole: Epitopes outside the regions mutated in the B.1.351 and B.1.1.7 variants were reportedly recognized by nearly half of the unique spike-specific TCRs. No day 14 peak-response samples were available, so repertoires were characterized only after the peak T cell response. In the small 56-69-year group, the increase in depth fell short of significance, most likely because of low power. Participants were mostly white British and included more females than males, and it was suggested by the authors that clonal diversity may have been underestimated. After two AZD1222 doses, spike-specific TCR breadth and depth were significantly higher than at day 0 and than in MenACWY recipients. Only a handful of AZD1222 recipients were SARS-CoV-2 seropositive at baseline, limiting conclusions about previously exposed vaccinees. CD4 TCRs associated with the vaccine covered the entire spike protein, and the dominant responses were in regions 160-218 and 743-854.

Per the publication, the time point label means: baseline before first vaccination. Vaccinee samples came from UK trials COV001 and COV002, including a single-blind randomized controlled phase 2/3 trial of AZD1222 (ChAdOx1 nCoV-19) in healthy adults. For TCRbeta chain sequencing, PBMC samples were collected from trial participants at day 0 and at day 28 after the second dose. From cysteine to phenylalanine, the CDR3 is 12 amino acids long. Only the CDR3 part of the read is kept: 36 bases, read in frame from the first base. The germline V gene provides CDR1 MNHEY and CDR2 SVGAGI. V was cut back by 6 bases and J by 6 bases, leaving a gap of 12 bases between them. The CDR3 regions of human TCRbeta chains were analyzed by immunosequencing. As for the original processing: TCRs in the repertoires were matched against a reference library of SARS-CoV-2-specific TCRs that had been generated with the MIRA antigen-specificity platform. Breadth meant the fraction of unique TCRs that were SARS-CoV-2-associated, whereas depth meant the fraction of total T cells that were SARS-CoV-2-associated. Using the MIRA data, each spike-specific TCR was assigned both to the spike region to which the TCR was reactive and to a CD4 or CD8 class. Log10-transformed breadth and depth values were compared by one-way ANOVA with Sidak's multiple comparisons tests. TCRdb took this table from immuneACCESS and kept in-frame rearrangements with V and J called. Such tables lack part of the clones; where checked against another copy, unresolved V genes explain under half of the gap, and the rest is unexplained. V and J calls and clone size are those listed in that table; D and trimming were worked out from the DNA. This sample has some 130,000 clones in its table, and approximately 88% of those were observed once. The ten most abundant clones make up over 3% of the sample.

To note about this clone: It has no known antigen specificity. Base-call qualities are not available, and no considerably larger clone is one nucleotide away.

The sequence derives from an adult in good health. Recombination linked TRBV6-5 to TRBJ2-7; perhaps TRBD1 is the D gene, with 6 bases matching. The sample in question was peripheral blood, obtained on day 0 of AZD1222 vaccination. For the CDR3, the sequence is CASSKSGVEQYF. The bases are TGTGCCAGCAGCAAATCAGGGGTCGAGCAGTACTTC.